A single sample gave rise to the 30 T cell receptor beta chains below, sequenced in a study of blood T cell repertoires in COVID-19. Clones were read by immunoSEQ multiplex PCR, and TCRdb kept only the in-frame ones, dropping some. The data contain under 100,000 clones, over 70% of them singletons. The sample comprised peripheral blood. The receptor source for this set is a woman in her sixties with acute or convalescent COVID-19.

The table lists this clone with a count of one. In nucleotides, the CDR3 is TGTGCCAGCAGCCGCACCCCGGGACAGGGGACCTACAATGAGCAGTTCTTC. Translation gives CASSRTPGQGTYNEQFF. The chain is built from TRBV6-4 and TRBJ2-1; the match to TRBD1 covers 10 bases. The CDR3 has 17 residues. Germline lookup yields CDR1 MRHNA and CDR2 SNTAGT. Losses at the gene ends were 6 bases for V and 2 bases for J; bases not matched to a gene: 10.

The chain uses TRBV4-3 and TRBJ2-5; no reliable D call. Germline CDR1 and CDR2: LGHNA and YSLEER. V lost 1 base to trimming and J lost 4 bases, with 10 bases between them. The CDR3 consists of 14 residues. CDR3 DNA: TGCGCCAGCAGCCAAGGAGGCAGCCTAGAGACCCAGTACTTC. Translation gives CASSQGGSLETQYF.

The chain links TRBV5-1 to TRBJ1-2; possible D gene TRBD1, 6 bases. From germline, CDR1 is SGHRS and CDR2 YFSETQ. Deletions cut 1 base from V and 4 bases from J, with 20 bases between. This CDR3 has 17 amino acids. The CDR3, as DNA: TGCGCCAGCAGCTTGTTTCCTTCGCAGGGGTTGAGCTATGGCTACACCTTC. Residues: CASSLFPSQGLSYGYTF.

CDR3 in DNA: TGTGCCATCAGGGGACAGGGTACGGACAATGAGCAGTTCTTC. Protein: CAIRGQGTDNEQFF. This chain joins TRBV10-3 and TRBJ2-1; 9 nucleotides align to TRBD1. The CDR3 extends over 14 amino acids. With 6 bases clipped from V and 5 bases from J, the junction kept 5 bases outside the gene matches. In germline, CDR1 is ENHRY, CDR2 SYGVKD.

V usage is TRBV29-1 and J usage is TRBJ1-2, with 7 positions matching TRBD1. The CDR3 has 15 amino acids. The V segment lost 1 base and the J segment 5 bases; nucleotides outside the gene matches: 10. CDR1 is SQVTM, CDR2 ANQGSEA, per germline. CDR3 protein: CSVEGGGRTPYGYTF. DNA of the CDR3: TGCAGCGTTGAAGGAGGGGGCAGGACTCCTTATGGCTACACCTTC.

CDR3 residues: CASKNGGVGGYTF. CDR3 coding DNA: TGTGCCAGCAAAAATGGGGGGGTCGGTGGCTACACCTTC. This chain joins TRBV3-1 (or the pseudogene TRBV3-2) and TRBJ1-2; possible D gene TRBD1, 5 bases. The germline V gene encodes CDR1 LGHDT and CDR2 YNNKEL (reference sequence). Trimming stripped 7 bases from V and 7 bases from J, with 16 bases between. The length of the CDR3 is 13 residues.

The V and J genes are TRBV7-3 and TRBJ2-2; weak D call: TRBD2 (6 bases). The CDR3 contains 15 residues. Germline V lookup: CDR1 SGHTA, CDR2 FQGTGA. V shed 4 bases and J shed 2 bases, with 11 bases lying between them. The CDR3 loop reads CASSSGVSNTGELFF. The DNA of the CDR3 is TGTGCCAGCAGCTCGGGAGTCAGTAACACCGGGGAGCTGTTTTTT.

J is TRBJ1-1 and V is TRBV21-1. TRBV21-1 is termed a pseudogene. The CDR3 consists of 15 residues. In nucleotides, the CDR3 is TGTGCCAGCAGCAAAGAGTGGACCGGGGGCACTGAAGCTTTCTTT. Translation: CASSKEWTGGTEAFF.

This clone was counted once. The chain carries TRBV6-5 and TRBJ1-3; no clear D. The CDR3 is made up of 14 amino acids. The ends were cut back, 2 bases at V and 1 base at J, with 6 bases in the middle. Germline CDR1 is MNHEY and CDR2 is SVGAGI. The CDR3 here is CASSYGRSGNTIYF. CDR3 DNA: TGTGCCAGCAGTTACGGCAGGTCTGGAAACACCATATATTTT.

The rearrangement uses TRBV19 and TRBJ2-6; 7 bases are a match to TRBD2. The germline V gene encodes CDR1 LNHDA and CDR2 SQIVND (reference sequence). The J segment lost 8 bases and the V segment lost 4 bases, leaving 8 bases of the junction unmatched. This CDR3 is built from 15 residues. CDR3 DNA sequence: TGTGCCAGTAGTAACTCCCCCGGGACTACCAACGTCCTGACTTTC. Its protein product is CASSNSPGTTNVLTF.

This chain links TRBV3-1 (or the pseudogene TRBV3-2) with TRBJ2-3, with D tentatively TRBD1 (6 bases). Trimming removed 1 base from V and 0 bases from J, with 11 bases in between. The CDR3 runs 16 residues. Germline-derived CDR1 and CDR2 are LGHDT and YNNKEL (reference sequence). CDR3 coding DNA: TGTGCCAGCAGCCAAGTACAGGGAGCAAGCACAGATACGCAGTATTTT. Translated: CASSQVQGASTDTQYF.

This sequence joins TRBV5-1 and TRBJ2-5; possible D gene TRBD1, 6 bases. The length of the CDR3 is 14 residues. CDR1 is SGHRS, CDR2 YFSETQ, per germline. The germline V and J ends were trimmed by 0 bases and 3 bases, with 9 bases remaining between them. The CDR3 reads CASSLVDSKETQYF. In DNA form, the CDR3 reads TGCGCCAGCAGCTTGGTGGACAGTAAAGAGACCCAGTACTTC.

V is TRBV2 and J is TRBJ1-1; 9 bases map to TRBD1. Germline V gene sequence: CDR1 SNHLY, CDR2 FYNNEI. This CDR3 comprises 13 residues. V lost 7 bases and J lost 11; bases outside the gene matches: 11. CDR3 sequence (DNA): TGTGCCAGCAACCTTGACAGGGGGAGAAGGGCTTTCTTT. This sequence encodes CASNLDRGRRAFF.

The chain recombines TRBV27 with TRBJ2-2; no clear D gene. The V end was cut by 5 bases, the J end by 1 base, with 5 bases between. This CDR3 has 13 residues. The germline V gene has CDR1 MNHEY and CDR2 SMNVEV (reference sequence). CDR3 region: CASSPQNTGELFF. DNA of the CDR3: TGTGCCAGCAGTCCACAGAACACCGGGGAGCTGTTTTTT.

The chain couples TRBV7-2 to TRBJ2-1, with D perhaps TRBD1 (6 bases). Germline CDR1 SGHTA, CDR2 FQGNSA. There are 15 residues in the CDR3. The V and J ends lost 5 bases and 7 bases respectively, with 18 bases between them. CDR3 amino acids: CASSPYRDVLNEQFF. The CDR3 nucleotides are TGTGCCAGCAGCCCATACAGGGACGTCCTAAATGAGCAGTTCTTC.

The V and J genes are TRBV12-3 or TRBV12-4 and TRBJ2-1, with unresolved D. Trimming left V 1 base short and J 4 bases short, with 5 bases between. The CDR3 loop spans 13 amino acids. The CDR3 loop is CASSLGQYNEQFF. CDR3 nucleotides: TGTGCCAGCAGTTTAGGGCAGTACAATGAGCAGTTCTTC.

This sequence joins TRBV27 and TRBJ2-2; perhaps TRBD2 as D (7 bases). The CDR3 consists of 16 residues. CDR1 MNHEY and CDR2 SMNVEV come from the germline V gene (reference sequence). V was cut by 6 bases and J by 0 bases, with 14 bases left in between. The CDR3 DNA sequence: TGTGCCAGCAGCCGGGGGGCGTCCGCGAACACCGGGGAGCTGTTTTTT. Translation: CASSRGASANTGELFF.

CDR3 in amino acids: CAWTRDRNTEAFF. The CDR3 DNA reads as TGTGCCTGGACCCGGGACAGGAACACTGAAGCTTTCTTT. The chain uses TRBV30 and TRBJ1-1, with 7 bases that match TRBD1. Germline V gene sequence: CDR1 GTSNPN, CDR2 SVGIG (reference sequence). The CDR3 runs 13 residues. V lost 4 bases, J lost 1 base, and 3 bases stayed unmatched.

Only one count was recorded for this clone. V gene TRBV9 combines with J gene TRBJ1-1; tentative D call: TRBD1 (6 bases). This CDR3 region has 16 residues. Germline V CDR1 and CDR2: SGDLS, YYNGEE. Between the trimmed V and J ends, which lost 4 bases and 4 bases, there was a span of 20 bases. The CDR3 sequence is CASSPRAGVKGTEAFF. CDR3 DNA: TGTGCCAGCAGCCCCAGGGCAGGGGTTAAGGGCACTGAAGCTTTCTTT. The full variable domain, rest sourced from reference TRBV9 and TRBJ1-1, is DSGVTQTPKHLITATGQRVTLRCSPRSGDLSVYWYQQSLDQGLQFLIQYYNGEERAKGNILERFSAQQFPDLHSELNLSSLELGDSALYFCASSPRAGVKGTEAFFGQGTRLTVV.

The chain combines TRBV7-2 with TRBJ1-6; unclear D gene. Germline V gene data show CDR1 as SGHTA and CDR2 as FQGNSA. With 1 base removed from V and 7 bases from J, the gap between germline ends came to 5 bases. CDR3 length: 13 amino acids. The CDR3 DNA reads as TGTGCCAGCAGCTTAGTACTGAATTCACCCCTCCACTTT. It yields the protein CASSLVLNSPLHF.

The chain uses TRBV9 and TRBJ2-3; 8 bases agree with TRBD1. CDR1 SGDLS and CDR2 YYNGEE come from the germline V gene. V gave up 3 bases and J gave up 4 bases; unmatched junction bases: 10. This CDR3 is built from 16 residues. CDR3 DNA: TGTGCCAGCAGCGCTGGACAGGGCATTAATTCAGATACGCAGTATTTT. Translation: CASSAGQGINSDTQYF.

The gene calls are TRBV6-1 and TRBJ2-2, with 7 bases identical to TRBD2. CDR1 is MNHNS and CDR2 is SASEGT in the germline V gene. V dropped 4 bases and J dropped 4; count of bases not matched to a gene: 15. The CDR3 runs to 18 residues. The CDR3 DNA sequence: TGTGCCAGCAGTGTAGGCCTACTAGCGCTCGCCTCCACCGGGGAGCTGTTTTTT. Protein product: CASSVGLLALASTGELFF.

This chain links TRBV25-1 with TRBJ2-2, with TRBD2 matching 14 bases. V dropped 10 bases and J dropped 6; count of bases not matched to a gene: 10. Germline V gene data show CDR1 as MGHDK and CDR2 as SYGVNS. There are 16 residues in the CDR3. Here the CDR3 reads CAITTSGGAGPGELFF. The CDR3 DNA is TGTGCCATTACGACTAGCGGGGGGGCGGGCCCCGGGGAGCTGTTTTTT. The variable domain in full, with the rest retrieved from reference TRBV25-1 and TRBJ2-2, is EADIYQTPRYLVIGTGKKITLECSQTMGHDKMYWYQQDPGMELHLIHYSYGVNSTEKGDLSSESTVSRIRTEHFPLTLESARPSHTSQYLCAITTSGGAGPGELFFGEGSRLTVL.

J is TRBJ1-1 and V is TRBV7-2, with 7 bases that match TRBD1. J was trimmed by 3 bases and V by 4 bases; bases with no gene match: 5. The CDR3 totals 14 residues. From germline, CDR1 is SGHTA and CDR2 FQGNSA. In nucleotides, the CDR3 is TGTGCCAGCAGCTCTACAGGGGATGACACTGAAGCTTTCTTT. Protein: CASSSTGDDTEAFF.

This clone was picked up a small number of times. The CDR3: CASSPTRDSGYTF. For the CDR3, the DNA is TGTGCCAGCAGCCCCACTAGGGACTCGGGCTACACCTTC. V is TRBV3-1 (or the pseudogene TRBV3-2) and J is TRBJ1-2, with D possibly matching TRBD1 (5 bases). The germline gives CDR1 LGHDT, CDR2 YNNKEL (reference sequence). The CDR3 has 13 residues. V lost 4 bases and J lost 8, with 14 bases in between.

The CDR3 coding sequence is TGTGCCAGCAGCCCGAGGACTAGCGAACGCACAGATACGCAGTATTTT. Amino acid sequence: CASSPRTSERTDTQYF. The chain employs TRBV11-3 and TRBJ2-3, with 9 nucleotides matching TRBD2. The CDR3 covers 16 residues. The V gene's germline CDR1 is SGHNT and CDR2 YENEEA. Germline trimming cut 5 bases from V and 1 base from J; bases unmatched to any gene: 7.

The CDR3 region has the DNA TGTGCCAGCACCGAAAGAGGTGGAAACACCATATATTTT. Translation: CASTERGGNTIYF. This rearrangement joins TRBV6-5 to TRBJ1-3; no definite D call. The CDR3 has 13 amino acids. CDR1 and CDR2 (germline): MNHEY, SVGAGI. V was cut by 7 bases and J by 3 bases, with 10 bases left in between.

The chain recombines TRBV11-2 with TRBJ2-7; D perhaps matches TRBD2 (6 bases). The CDR3 spans 14 residues. The V gene's germline CDR1 is SGHAT and CDR2 FQNNGV. The ends were cut back, 1 base at V and 2 bases at J, with 9 bases in the middle. This chain's CDR3 is CASSLVGTPYEQYF. The CDR3 DNA sequence: TGTGCCAGCAGCTTAGTAGGGACTCCCTACGAGCAGTACTTC.

The rearrangement links TRBV11-3 to TRBJ1-1; maybe TRBD1 (5 bases). Trimming took off 6 bases at V and 10 bases at J, with 12 bases between the two ends. Germline CDR1 and CDR2: SGHNT and YENEEA. The CDR3 is made up of 11 amino acids. The CDR3 DNA reads as TGTGCCAGCAGGGGGGACTTCGGAGCTTTCTTT. Its translation is CASRGDFGAFF.

The chain is built from TRBV11-3 and TRBJ1-1; unclear D gene. The CDR3 consists of 13 residues. CDR1 is SGHNT, CDR2 YENEEA, per germline. V lost 1 base to trimming and J lost 5 bases, with 8 bases between them. In nucleotides, the CDR3 is TGTGCCAGCAGCTTAGCTCCGGGTACTGAAGCTTTCTTT. It yields the protein CASSLAPGTEAFF.